The source of this T cell receptor beta chain is a study of shared clonotypes between healthy human individuals. The genomic DNA of each subset was split evenly across several immunoSEQ plates. Sequenced by immunoSEQ multiplex PCR; TCRdb stores in-frame clones only, minus some. The profile shows some 2.1 million clones, 90% to 95% of them singletons. Germline V lookup: CDR1 WSHSY, CDR2 SAAADI. The CDR3 is 14 residues long. After removal of 8 bases from V and 5 bases from J, the junction contained 11 bases not matched to a gene. In this sample, this clone turned up once. The sequenced material came from naive CD4+ T cells sorted from blood. The subset was: CD45RA+ positively selected. This TCR derives from a man aged 18-30 years in good health. This chain links TRBV10-2 with TRBJ2-5; the match to TRBD2 covers 7 bases. CDR3 nucleotide sequence: TGCGCCAGCCAGCTTGCGGGAGTTGTGGAGACCCAGTACTTC. Its protein is CASQLAGVVETQYF.